Sequencing of this TCR beta chain was carried out in a study of shared clonotypes between healthy human individuals. The overall study: The study used three CD4 naive, three CD4 memory, two CD8 naive and one CD8 memory plate per donor. Study-level findings and limits: Naive subsets usually exceeded memory subsets in estimated richness. Roughly 5% of naive CD4 clonotypes were shared across four donors.

This clone showed up just once. No antigen is known for it. V shed 7 bases and J 3 bases; nucleotides not matched to a gene: 10. CDR1 MNHNS and CDR2 SASEGT come from the germline V gene. The CDR3 covers 15 residues. The input for sorted-subset replicate PCRs was roughly 180 ng DNA, 30,000 or so T cell genomes. Produced via immunoSEQ multiplex PCR; TCRdb's table is partial and in-frame only. The repertoire holds 2 million to 2.5 million clones, 80% to 95% seen once, with under 0.45% in the top ten. Material: naive CD4+ T cells from PBMCs. Documented subset: CD45RA+ positively selected. This receptor was taken from a man aged 18 to 30 in good health. Some clones in this sample may be carry-over from other donors' samples. This sequence joins TRBV6-1 and TRBJ2-7; the match to TRBD1 covers 9 bases. This chain's CDR3 is CASNTRQGGNYEQYF. In nucleotides, the CDR3 is TGTGCCAGCAATACCCGACAGGGGGGGAACTACGAGCAGTACTTC.